The rows below give T cell receptor beta chains drawn from one sample of a study of T cell responses to AZD1222 COVID-19 vaccine. Using immunoSEQ multiplex PCR, the repertoire was profiled, and TCRdb retains in-frame clones only, with some absent. The sample holds some 100,000 clones, approximately 91% seen once. Sample: peripheral blood, taken on day 0 of AZD1222 vaccination. These receptors were obtained from an adult in good health. Both conserved end residues are part of each CDR3. The D gene is left open where the match is weak. Expanded clones are given a class, and other clones once, few, many or no size at all.

d_gene,j_gene,v_gene,abundance,len,CDR3nt,CDR3aa
NA,TRBJ1-2,TRBV7-9,once,14,TGTGCCAGCAGCTTTGGGGAAGGTAGCTATGGCTACACCTTC,CASSFGEGSYGYTF
NA,TRBJ1-4,TRBV5-8,NA,14,TGTGCCAGCAGCCGGGGGTCGGCTAATGAAAAACTGTTTTTT,CASSRGSANEKLFF
NA,TRBJ2-1,TRBV2,NA,16,TGTGCCAGCAGTGAATGGGCGTCCGATGGGGGGAATGAGCAGTTCTTC,CASSEWASDGGNEQFF
NA,TRBJ1-2,TRBV7-2,NA,14,TGTGCCAGCAGCTTCCCAGGACTGCACTATGGCTACACCTTC,CASSFPGLHYGYTF
NA,TRBJ1-1,TRBV5-4,NA,13,TGTGCCAGCAGCTTGTCGGAGTTCTCTGAAGCTTTCTTT,CASSLSEFSEAFF
NA,TRBJ2-5,TRBV2,once,13,TGTGCCAGCGGGCGCGGCCCGCAAGAGACCCAGTACTTC,CASGRGPQETQYF
NA,TRBJ1-2,TRBV30,once,14,TGTGCCTGGTACCGGACAGAGGCTAACTATGGCTACACCTTC,CAWYRTEANYGYTF
NA,TRBJ2-1,TRBV11-3,NA,14,TGTGCCAGCAGCTTAGAGGCGGGGAACAATGAGCAGTTCTTC,CASSLEAGNNEQFF
NA,TRBJ1-5,TRBV2,NA,14,TGTGCCAGCAGTGAAATAGTCCGCAATCAGCCCCAGCATTTT,CASSEIVRNQPQHF
TRBD1,TRBJ1-6,TRBV13,NA,15,TGTGCCAGCAGCTTGGACAGGGGATATAATTCACCCCTCCACTTT,CASSLDRGYNSPLHF
NA,TRBJ1-1,TRBV30,NA,13,TGTGCTGTGGCGGGGCAGGGTCACACTGAAGCTTTCTTT,CAVAGQGHTEAFF
TRBD1,TRBJ1-5,TRBV7-9,NA,15,TGTGCCAGCAGTTTAGGACAGGGGGCGAGTCAGCCCCAGCATTTT,CASSLGQGASQPQHF
TRBD1,TRBJ1-6,TRBV19,NA,16,TGTGCCAGTAGCCTCCAAACAGGGGGCGCGGGATCACCCCTCCACTTT,CASSLQTGGAGSPLHF
NA,TRBJ1-2,TRBV27,NA,17,TGTGCCAGCACCGTACTCGTTCAGGGGCGCTCGGACTATGGCTACACCTTC,CASTVLVQGRSDYGYTF
NA,TRBJ1-2,TRBV3-1/TRBV3-2,NA,18,TGTGCCAGCAGCCAAGGTACATTAAAGGGACACCGGCACTATGGCTACACCTTC,CASSQGTLKGHRHYGYTF
TRBD1,TRBJ1-5,TRBV2,NA,14,TGTGCCAGCAGTGGGACAGGGGAAGATCAGCCCCAGCATTTT,CASSGTGEDQPQHF
NA,TRBJ1-5,TRBV9,NA,14,TGTGCCAGCAGCGTAGATGGTAGCAATCAGCCCCAGCATTTT,CASSVDGSNQPQHF
NA,TRBJ2-1,TRBV13,NA,14,TGTGCCAGCAGCCCTAGGGGTCCTTACAATGAGCAGTTCTTC,CASSPRGPYNEQFF
NA,TRBJ2-4,TRBV6-5,NA,12,TGTGCCAGCACTCTGGCCAAAAACATTCAGTACTTC,CASTLAKNIQYF
NA,TRBJ1-1,TRBV28,NA,13,TGTGCCAGCACCGGACCGGGGGGAGCTGAAGCTTTCTTT,CASTGPGGAEAFF
TRBD1,TRBJ1-5,TRBV27,once,17,TGTGCCAGCAGTTATTCCCCGGGGACAGGTCTGCATCAGCCCCAGCATTTT,CASSYSPGTGLHQPQHF
TRBD2,TRBJ2-5,TRBV9,NA,17,TGTGCCAGCAGCGGGAGAGGACTAGCGGGAGGAGGGGAGACCCAGTACTTC,CASSGRGLAGGGETQYF
NA,TRBJ1-4,TRBV5-4,once,16,TGTGCCAGCAGCTTGGAATTAGGATCAACTAATGAAAAACTGTTTTTT,CASSLELGSTNEKLFF
NA,TRBJ1-4,TRBV3-1/TRBV3-2,NA,18,TGTGCCAGCAGCCAAGATCACCAGGCGCGCATACCTAATGAAAAACTGTTTTTT,CASSQDHQARIPNEKLFF
NA,TRBJ1-6,TRBV27,once,14,TGTGCCAGCAGCTACAAGCGTTATAATTCACCCCTCCACTTT,CASSYKRYNSPLHF
TRBD1,TRBJ1-6,TRBV28,NA,14,TGTGCCAGCACTTTGGGACAGGAGGGTTCACCCCTCCACTTT,CASTLGQEGSPLHF
TRBD1,TRBJ1-1,TRBV28,few,14,TGTGCCAGCAGCTCCGGGACAGGGAGCACTGAAGCTTTCTTT,CASSSGTGSTEAFF
NA,TRBJ2-1,TRBV11-3,NA,13,TGTGCCAGCAGCTTAGTCCCCTACAATGAGCAGTTCTTC,CASSLVPYNEQFF
TRBD1,TRBJ1-2,TRBV28,NA,13,TGTGCCAGCAGTTTGGGACAGATCTATGGCTACACCTTC,CASSLGQIYGYTF
NA,TRBJ2-7,TRBV28,NA,14,TGTGCCAGCAGTTTAGCGGGGCTAACCTACGAGCAGTACTTC,CASSLAGLTYEQYF
NA,TRBJ1-2,TRBV5-4,once,15,TGTGCCAGCAGCTTTAAGGAAAGGGTTGCGTATGGCTACACCTTC,CASSFKERVAYGYTF
TRBD1,TRBJ1-3,TRBV18,NA,15,TGTGCCAGCTCCCCTGGGACAGGGGCGTCGGACACCATATATTTT,CASSPGTGASDTIYF
TRBD2,TRBJ2-7,TRBV6-6,NA,16,TGTGCCAGCAGATTCGCACCGGGACTAGGGGAGGGTGAGCAGTACTTC,CASRFAPGLGEGEQYF
NA,TRBJ2-7,TRBV7-6,NA,12,TGTGCCAGCAGAGGAAGGTTCCACGAGCAGTACTTC,CASRGRFHEQYF
NA,TRBJ1-2,TRBV5-4,NA,13,TGTGCCAGCAGCAACCCGGGAGGTTATGGCTACACCTTC,CASSNPGGYGYTF
TRBD1,TRBJ1-1,TRBV5-1,NA,14,TGCGCCAGTACCGAAACAGGGGCCAACACTGAAGCTTTCTTT,CASTETGANTEAFF
NA,TRBJ1-1,TRBV4-2,NA,14,TGTGCCAGCAGCCAAGGGGGAATGAACACTGAAGCTTTCTTT,CASSQGGMNTEAFF
TRBD2,TRBJ2-7,TRBV5-8,NA,15,TGTGCCAGCAGCTCAGAGCGGGAGCGAATCTACGAGCAGTACTTC,CASSSERERIYEQYF
NA,TRBJ2-1,TRBV30,NA,14,TGTGCCTGGAAGTGGTCGTTTGGGTACAATGAGCAGTTCTTC,CAWKWSFGYNEQFF
NA,TRBJ1-2,TRBV28,NA,16,TGTGCCAGCAGTTTATTTCCGGGTGGCAGGAACTATGGCTACACCTTC,CASSLFPGGRNYGYTF
NA,TRBJ1-4,TRBV30,NA,13,TGTGCCGGGATTCCAGCGGATCCTGAAAAACTGTTTTTT,CAGIPADPEKLFF
NA,TRBJ2-2,TRBV9,NA,12,TGTGCCAGCAGCCTGGGCGTCGGGGAGCTGTTTTTT,CASSLGVGELFF